This is a list of T cell receptor beta chains from one sample in a study of human T cells and chemical hapten exposure. TCRdb fed the RACE reads into MiXCR, producing one record per CDR3 protein. The sample lists 50,000 to 65,000 distinct CDR3 sequences, approximately 7% occurring once. The input for sequencing was whole blood, taken in connection with sensitization to the hapten diphenylcyclopropenone (DPC). Source of these receptors: a woman between 25 and 40 years old with alopecia areata. Some clones in this sample may be carry-over from other donors' samples. The conserved cysteine and the conserved F or W are not part of the CDR3 here. The size entry gives how often the clone was seen (once, few, many) or a class if it is expanded.

few TRBV6-6 ASNRDRLVEAF
many TRBV30 AWSRGVRWAGTEAF
few TRBV5-6 ASSPDRGSDGGELF
few TRBV5-1 ASSQNRQETQY
few TRBV21-1 ASSPRSSYNSPLH
few TRBV12-3/TRBV12-4 ASSRQGSGGNTIY
many TRBV24-1 ATSDGTGGVHEKLF
many TRBV19 ASSIGLAGIADTQY
many TRBV7-9 ASSLPDRTKRETQY
many TRBV2 ASSYPGGKGNTIY
many TRBV18 ASSLSMPGQPPAPQH
many TRBV7-7 ASSLETGPTGELF
many TRBV6-6 ASSYSGTANYGYT
many TRBV6-1 ASSPTREDTQY
many TRBV12-3/TRBV12-4 ASSPGAGDNQPQH